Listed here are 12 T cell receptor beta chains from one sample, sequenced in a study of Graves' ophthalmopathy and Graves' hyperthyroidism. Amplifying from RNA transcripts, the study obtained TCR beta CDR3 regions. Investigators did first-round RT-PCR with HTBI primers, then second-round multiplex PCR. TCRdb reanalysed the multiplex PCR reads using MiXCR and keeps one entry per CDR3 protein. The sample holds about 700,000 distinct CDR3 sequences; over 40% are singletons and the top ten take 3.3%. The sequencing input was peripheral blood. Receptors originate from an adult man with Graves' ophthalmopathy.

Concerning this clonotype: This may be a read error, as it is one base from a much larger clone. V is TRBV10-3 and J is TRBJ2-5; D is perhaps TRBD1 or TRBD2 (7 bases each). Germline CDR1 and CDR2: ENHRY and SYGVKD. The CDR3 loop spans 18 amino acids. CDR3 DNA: TGTGCCACCAGTGAGAAGGATGGGAGGGGGCGGGGGAGAGAGACCCAGTACTTC. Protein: CATSEKDGRGRGRETQYF.

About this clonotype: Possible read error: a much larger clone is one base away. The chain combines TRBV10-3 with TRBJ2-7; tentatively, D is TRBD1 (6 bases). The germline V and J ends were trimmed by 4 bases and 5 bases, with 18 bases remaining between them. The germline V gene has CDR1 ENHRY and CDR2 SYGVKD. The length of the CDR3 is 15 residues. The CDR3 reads CAISGSWGREDEQYF. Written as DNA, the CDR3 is TGTGCCATCAGTGGGTCGTGGGGGCGCGAGGACGAGCAGTACTTC.

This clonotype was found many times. The CDR3 loop is CASRTGDLKTQYF. Written as DNA, the CDR3 is TGTGCCAGCAGGACAGGGGATCTGAAGACCCAGTACTTC. This rearrangement joins TRBV10-3 to TRBJ2-5; 9 nucleotides align to TRBD1. Germline V gene data show CDR1 as ENHRY and CDR2 as SYGVKD. This CDR3 has 13 residues. Losses at the gene ends were 10 bases for V and 6 bases for J; bases not matched to a gene: 9.

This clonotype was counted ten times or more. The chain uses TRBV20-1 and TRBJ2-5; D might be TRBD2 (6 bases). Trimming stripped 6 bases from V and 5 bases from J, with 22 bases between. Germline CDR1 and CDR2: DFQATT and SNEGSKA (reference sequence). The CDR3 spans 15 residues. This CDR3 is CSALPPGGGGETQYF. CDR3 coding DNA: TGCAGTGCCCTACCCCCCGGGGGAGGTGGGGAGACCCAGTACTTC.

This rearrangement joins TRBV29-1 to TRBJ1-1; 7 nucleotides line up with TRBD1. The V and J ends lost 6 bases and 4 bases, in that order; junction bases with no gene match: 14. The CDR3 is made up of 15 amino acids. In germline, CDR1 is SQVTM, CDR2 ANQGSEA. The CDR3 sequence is CSVVTGTVLGTEAFF. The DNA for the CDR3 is TGCAGCGTGGTAACCGGGACAGTCCTGGGCACTGAAGCTTTCTTT.

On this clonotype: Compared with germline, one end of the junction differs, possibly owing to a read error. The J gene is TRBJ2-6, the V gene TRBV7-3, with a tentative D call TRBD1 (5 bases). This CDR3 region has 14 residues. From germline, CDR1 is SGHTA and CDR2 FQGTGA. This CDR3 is CASSQYRGENTEAF. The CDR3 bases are TGTGCCAGCAGCCAATATAGGGGTGAGAACACTGAAGCTTTC.

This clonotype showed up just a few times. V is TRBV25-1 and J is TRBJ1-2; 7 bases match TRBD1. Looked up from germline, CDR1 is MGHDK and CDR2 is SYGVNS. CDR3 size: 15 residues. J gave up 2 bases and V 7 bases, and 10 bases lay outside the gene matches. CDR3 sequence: CASTKLPGQNYGYTF. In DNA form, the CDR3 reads TGTGCCAGCACTAAACTACCGGGACAGAACTATGGCTACACCTTC.

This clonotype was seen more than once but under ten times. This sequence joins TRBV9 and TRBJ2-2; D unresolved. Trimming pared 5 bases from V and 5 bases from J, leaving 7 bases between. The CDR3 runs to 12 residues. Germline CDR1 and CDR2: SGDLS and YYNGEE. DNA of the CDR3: TGTGCCAGCAGAAGTGGGACCGGGGAGCTGTTTTTT. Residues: CASRSGTGELFF.

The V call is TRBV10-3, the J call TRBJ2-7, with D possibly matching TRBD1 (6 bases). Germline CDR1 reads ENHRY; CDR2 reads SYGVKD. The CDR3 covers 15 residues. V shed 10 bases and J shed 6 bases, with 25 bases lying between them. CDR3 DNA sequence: TGTGCCAGCAGCTCAGCAGGGGCAGGGGTTTCCGAGCAGTACTTC. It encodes CASSSAGAGVSEQYF.

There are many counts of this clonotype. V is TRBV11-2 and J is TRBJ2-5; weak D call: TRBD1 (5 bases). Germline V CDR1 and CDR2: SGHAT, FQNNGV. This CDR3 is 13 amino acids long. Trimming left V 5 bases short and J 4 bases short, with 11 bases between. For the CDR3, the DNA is TGTGCCAGCAGCCGACAGTTACTAGAGACCCAGTACTTC. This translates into CASSRQLLETQYF.

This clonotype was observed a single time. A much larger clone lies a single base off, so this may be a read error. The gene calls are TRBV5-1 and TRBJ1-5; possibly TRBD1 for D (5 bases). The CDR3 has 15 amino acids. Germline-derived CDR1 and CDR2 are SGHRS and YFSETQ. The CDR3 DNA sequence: TGCGCCAGCAGCTTAGGCGGGACCGACAATCAGCTCCAGCATTTT. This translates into CASSLGGTDNQLQHF.

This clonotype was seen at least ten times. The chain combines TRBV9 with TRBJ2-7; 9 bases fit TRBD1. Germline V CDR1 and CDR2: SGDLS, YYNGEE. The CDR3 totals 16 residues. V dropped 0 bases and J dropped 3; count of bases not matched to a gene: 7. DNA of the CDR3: TGTGCCAGCAGCGTAGGAGGACAGGGGCAAGTCTACGAGCAGTACTTC. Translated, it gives CASSVGGQGQVYEQYF.